A single sample gave rise to the 3 T cell receptor beta chains below, sequenced in a study of monozygotic twins with inflammatory bowel disease. TCRdb re-analyzed the 5' RACE reads; it lists each CDR3 protein once, without DNA. There are 330,000 or so distinct CDR3 sequences in the sample, with 2% to 2.5% held by the top ten. The sequenced material came from blood. The receptors originated from a human donor with ulcerative colitis or Crohn's disease, or a healthy co-twin of an affected twin (not recorded which).

The rearrangement uses TRBV12-3 or TRBV12-4 and TRBJ1-1; the TRBD1 assignment by TCRdb is unverifiable without DNA. The CDR3 contains 15 residues. The CDR3 is CASSRPVGGRTEAFF.

The chain has TRBV5-1 and TRBJ1-1. The CDR3 totals 13 residues. The germline CDR1 and CDR2 sequences are SGHRS and YFSETQ. The CDR3 loop is CASSLDANTEAFF.

The gene calls are TRBV28 and TRBJ2-2; TCRdb indicates TRBD1, and absent DNA this call remains unverified. Germline CDR1 reads MDHEN; CDR2 reads SYDVKM. The CDR3 extends over 17 amino acids. CDR3 loop: CASSKRRWDTNTGELFF. The entire variable domain, with the rest obtained from reference TRBV28 and TRBJ2-2, is as follows: DVKVTQSSRYLVKRTGEKVFLECVQDMDHENMFWYRQDPGLGLRLIYFSYDVKMKEKGDIPEGYSVSREKKERFSLILESASTNQTSMYLCASSKRRWDTNTGELFFGEGSRLTVL.